This T cell receptor (beta chain) was captured in a study of blood T cell repertoires in COVID-19. Overall study context: The study drew acute and convalescent COVID-19 samples from the United States, Italy and Spain.

Some clones are missing from TCRdb's copy, which holds only in-frame ones; the method was immunoSEQ multiplex PCR. The sample lists roughly 160,000 clones; around 83% were seen once. CDR1 and CDR2 from the germline V gene are MNHEY and SVGAGI. With 6 bases clipped from V and 2 bases from J, the junction kept 8 bases outside the gene matches. The CDR3 consists of 15 residues. Sequenced material: peripheral blood. This TCR came from a man aged 18 to 30 with acute or convalescent COVID-19. V usage is TRBV6-5 and J usage is TRBJ2-3; TRBD1 agrees at 7 bases. The CDR3 loop is CASSKQGFNTDTQYF. CDR3 nucleotides: TGTGCCAGCAGCAAACAGGGGTTTAACACAGATACGCAGTATTTT.